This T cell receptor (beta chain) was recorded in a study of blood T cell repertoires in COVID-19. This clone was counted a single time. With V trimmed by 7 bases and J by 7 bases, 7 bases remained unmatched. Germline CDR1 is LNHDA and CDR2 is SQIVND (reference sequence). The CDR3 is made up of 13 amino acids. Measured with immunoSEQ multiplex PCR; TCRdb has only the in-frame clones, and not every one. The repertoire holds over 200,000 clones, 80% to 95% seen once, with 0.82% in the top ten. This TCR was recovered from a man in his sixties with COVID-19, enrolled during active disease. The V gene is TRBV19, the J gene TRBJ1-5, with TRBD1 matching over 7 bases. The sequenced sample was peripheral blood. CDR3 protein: CASNDRDQQPQHF. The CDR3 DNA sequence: TGTGCCAGTAACGACAGGGACCAGCAGCCCCAGCATTTT.